Reported below is one T cell receptor (beta chain). Its matching antigen is unknown. This CDR3 has 13 amino acids. Germline V CDR1 and CDR2: SSHAT, FNYEAQ (reference sequence). V lost 2 bases and J lost 13, with 15 bases in between. It was by 5'RACE with 10-nucleotide random UMIs that the cDNA was made. In TCRdb, the 5' RACE reads were re-called with MiXCR into one record per CDR3 protein. The sample comprises 60,000 to 85,000 distinct CDR3 sequences, around 5% of which are singletons, and around 7% rests with the top ten. This entry belongs to a study of neurological immune-mediated disorders. Whole-study results and caveats: The study found no CDR3 amino acid sequences shared by expanded clones across subjects, suggesting private repertoires in all groups.

Source material: PBMCs. The chain carries TRBV7-7 and TRBJ2-1; D remains unclear. The source of this sequence is a man between 18 and 29 years old with multiple sclerosis. In DNA form, the CDR3 reads TGTGCCAGCAGCTTAAGGTTGGGCTCAGACCAGTTCTTC. Amino acids: CASSLRLGSDQFF. Full variable domain (rest looked up from reference TRBV7-7 and TRBJ2-1): GAGVSQSPRYKVTKRGQDVTLRCDPISSHATLYWYQQALGQGPEFLTYFNYEAQPDKSGLPSDRFSAERPEGSISTLTIQRTEQRDSAMYRCASSLRLGSDQFFGPGTRLTVL.